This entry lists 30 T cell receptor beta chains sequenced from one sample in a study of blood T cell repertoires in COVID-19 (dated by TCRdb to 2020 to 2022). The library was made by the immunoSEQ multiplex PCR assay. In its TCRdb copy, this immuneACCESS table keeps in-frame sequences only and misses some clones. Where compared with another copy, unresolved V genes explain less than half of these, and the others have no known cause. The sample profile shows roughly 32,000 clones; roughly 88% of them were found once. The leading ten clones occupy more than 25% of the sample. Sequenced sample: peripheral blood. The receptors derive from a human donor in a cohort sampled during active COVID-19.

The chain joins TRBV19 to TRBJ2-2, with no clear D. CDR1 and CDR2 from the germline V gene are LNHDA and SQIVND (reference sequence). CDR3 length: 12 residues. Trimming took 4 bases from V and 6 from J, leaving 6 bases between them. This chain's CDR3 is CASSRSAGELFF. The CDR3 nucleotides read TGTGCCAGTAGTAGGTCGGCCGGGGAGCTGTTTTTT.

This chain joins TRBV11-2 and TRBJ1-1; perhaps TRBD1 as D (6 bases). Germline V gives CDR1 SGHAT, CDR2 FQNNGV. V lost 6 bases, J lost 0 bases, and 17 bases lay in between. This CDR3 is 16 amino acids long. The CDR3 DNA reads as TGTGCCAGCAGGACACAGACAGGAGCTATGAACACTGAAGCTTTCTTT. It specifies CASRTQTGAMNTEAFF.

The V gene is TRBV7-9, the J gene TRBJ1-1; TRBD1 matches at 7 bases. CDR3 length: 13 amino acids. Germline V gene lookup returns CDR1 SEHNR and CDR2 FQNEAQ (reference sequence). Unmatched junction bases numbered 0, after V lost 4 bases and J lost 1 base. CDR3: CASSSGGNTEAFF. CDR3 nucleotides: TGTGCCAGCAGCTCAGGGGGGAACACTGAAGCTTTCTTT.

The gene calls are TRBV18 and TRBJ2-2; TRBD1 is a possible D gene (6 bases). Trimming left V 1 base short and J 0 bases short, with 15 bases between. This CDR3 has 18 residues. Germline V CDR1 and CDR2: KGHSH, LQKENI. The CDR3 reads CASSPLGPGTPNTGELFF. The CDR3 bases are TGTGCCAGCTCACCACTTGGCCCCGGGACACCGAACACCGGGGAGCTGTTTTTT.

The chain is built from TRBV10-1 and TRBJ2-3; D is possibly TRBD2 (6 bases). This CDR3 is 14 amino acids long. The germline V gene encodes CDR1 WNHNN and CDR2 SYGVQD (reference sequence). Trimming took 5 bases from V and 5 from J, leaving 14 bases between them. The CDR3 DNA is TGCGCCAGCAGTAAACGGGACTTCATAGATACGCAGTATTTT. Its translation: CASSKRDFIDTQYF.

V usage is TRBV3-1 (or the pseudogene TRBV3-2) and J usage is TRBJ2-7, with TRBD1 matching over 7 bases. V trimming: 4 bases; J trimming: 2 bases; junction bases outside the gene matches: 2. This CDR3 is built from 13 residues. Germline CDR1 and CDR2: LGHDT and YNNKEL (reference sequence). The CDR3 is CASSPQGAYEQYF. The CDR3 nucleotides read TGTGCCAGCAGCCCTCAGGGGGCCTACGAGCAGTACTTC.

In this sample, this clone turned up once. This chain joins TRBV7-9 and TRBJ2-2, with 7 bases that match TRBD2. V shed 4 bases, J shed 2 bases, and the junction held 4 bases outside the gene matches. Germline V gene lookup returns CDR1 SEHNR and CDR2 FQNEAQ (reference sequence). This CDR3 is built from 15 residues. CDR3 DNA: TGTGCCAGCAGCTCGACTAGCAAAAACACCGGGGAGCTGTTTTTT. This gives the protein CASSSTSKNTGELFF.

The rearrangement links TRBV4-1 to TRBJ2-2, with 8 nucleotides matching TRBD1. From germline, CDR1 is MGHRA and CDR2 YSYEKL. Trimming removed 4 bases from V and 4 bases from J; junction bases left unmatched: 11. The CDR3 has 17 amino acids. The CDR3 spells CASSRGWGTGRTGELFF. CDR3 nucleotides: TGCGCCAGCAGCCGTGGGTGGGGGACAGGACGCACCGGGGAGCTGTTTTTT.

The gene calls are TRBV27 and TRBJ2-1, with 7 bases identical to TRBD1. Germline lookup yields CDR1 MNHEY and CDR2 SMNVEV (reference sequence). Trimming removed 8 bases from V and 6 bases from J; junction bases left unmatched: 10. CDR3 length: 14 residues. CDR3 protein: CASGGFRDSNEQFF. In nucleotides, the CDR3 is TGTGCCAGCGGGGGTTTCCGGGACAGCAATGAGCAGTTCTTC.

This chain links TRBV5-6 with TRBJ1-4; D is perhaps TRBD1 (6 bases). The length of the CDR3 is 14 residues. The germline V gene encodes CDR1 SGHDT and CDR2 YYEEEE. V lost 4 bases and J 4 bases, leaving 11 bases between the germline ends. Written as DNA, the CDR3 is TGTGCCAGCAGCCTGGACAGAAGTAATGAAAAACTGTTTTTT. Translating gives CASSLDRSNEKLFF.

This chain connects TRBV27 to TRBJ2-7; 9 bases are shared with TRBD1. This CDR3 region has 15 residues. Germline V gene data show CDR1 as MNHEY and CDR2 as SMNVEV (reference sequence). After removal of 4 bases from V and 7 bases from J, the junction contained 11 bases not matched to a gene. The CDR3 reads CASSYGQGQPFEQYF. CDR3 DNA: TGTGCCAGCAGTTACGGACAGGGGCAACCTTTTGAGCAGTACTTC.

CDR3 residues: CASSPDRGGSYEQYF. In nucleotides, the CDR3 is TGTGCCAGCAGCCCGGATCGGGGGGGATCCTACGAGCAGTACTTC. The rearrangement uses TRBV5-5 and TRBJ2-7, with 8 bases fitting TRBD2. Germline V gene sequence: CDR1 SGHKS, CDR2 YYEKEE (reference sequence). The junction had 7 bases not matched to a gene; V was cut back by 4 bases and J by 1 base. The CDR3 runs 15 residues.

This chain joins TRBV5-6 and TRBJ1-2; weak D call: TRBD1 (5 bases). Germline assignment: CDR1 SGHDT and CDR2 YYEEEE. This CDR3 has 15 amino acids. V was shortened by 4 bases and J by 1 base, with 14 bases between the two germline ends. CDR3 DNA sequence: TGTGCCAGCAGCCGGGGGGGAACGGTTAACTATGGCTACACCTTC. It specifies CASSRGGTVNYGYTF.

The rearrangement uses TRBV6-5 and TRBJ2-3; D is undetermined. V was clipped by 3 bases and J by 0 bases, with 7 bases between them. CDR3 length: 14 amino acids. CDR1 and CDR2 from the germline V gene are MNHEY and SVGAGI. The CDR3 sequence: CASSYTASTDTQYF. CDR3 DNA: TGTGCCAGCAGTTATACCGCGAGCACAGATACGCAGTATTTT.

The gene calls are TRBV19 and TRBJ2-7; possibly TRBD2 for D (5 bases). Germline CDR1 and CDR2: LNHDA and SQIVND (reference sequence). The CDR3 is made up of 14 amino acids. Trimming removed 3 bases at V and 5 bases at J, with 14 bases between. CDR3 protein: CASSISGSRDEQYF. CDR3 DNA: TGTGCCAGTAGTATCTCGGGGAGCCGAGACGAGCAGTACTTC.

The DNA for the CDR3 is TGTGCCAGCTCACCCCTAGCGGGGAACCAAGAGACCCAGTACTTC. It yields the protein CASSPLAGNQETQYF. The chain has TRBV18 and TRBJ2-5, with TRBD2 identical over 9 bases. Germline V gives CDR1 KGHSH, CDR2 LQKENI. V lost 3 bases to trimming and J lost 0 bases; unmatched junction nucleotides: 2. The CDR3 has 15 amino acids.

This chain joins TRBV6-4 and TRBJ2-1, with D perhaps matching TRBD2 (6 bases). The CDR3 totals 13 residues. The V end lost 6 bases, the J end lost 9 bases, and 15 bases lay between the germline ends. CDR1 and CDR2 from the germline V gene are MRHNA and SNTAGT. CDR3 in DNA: TGTGCCAGCAGGGGGGGTCTCGGCGCTGAGCAGTTCTTC. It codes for CASRGGLGAEQFF.

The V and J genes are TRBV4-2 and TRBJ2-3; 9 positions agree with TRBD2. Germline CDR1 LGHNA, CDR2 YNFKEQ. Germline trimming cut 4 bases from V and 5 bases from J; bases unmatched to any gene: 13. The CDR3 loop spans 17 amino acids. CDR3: CASSPNRAGGPGDTQYF. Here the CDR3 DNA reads TGTGCCAGCAGCCCGAACCGGGCGGGGGGGCCGGGAGATACGCAGTATTTT.

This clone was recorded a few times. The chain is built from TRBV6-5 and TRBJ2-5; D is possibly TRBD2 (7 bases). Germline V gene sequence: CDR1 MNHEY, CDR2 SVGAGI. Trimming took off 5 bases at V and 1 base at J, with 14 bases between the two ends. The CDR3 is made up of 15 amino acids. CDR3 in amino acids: CASSLGGATQETQYF. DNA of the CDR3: TGTGCCAGCAGTCTGGGGGGGGCTACCCAAGAGACCCAGTACTTC.

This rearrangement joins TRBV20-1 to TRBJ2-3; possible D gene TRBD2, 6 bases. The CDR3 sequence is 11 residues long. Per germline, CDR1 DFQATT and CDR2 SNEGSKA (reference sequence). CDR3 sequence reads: CSGVILDTQYF. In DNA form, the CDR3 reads TGCTCGGGGGTAATTTTAGATACGCAGTATTTT.

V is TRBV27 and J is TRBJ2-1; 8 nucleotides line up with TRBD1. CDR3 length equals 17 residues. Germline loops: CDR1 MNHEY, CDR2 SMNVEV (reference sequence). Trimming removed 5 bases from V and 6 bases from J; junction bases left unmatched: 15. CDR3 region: CASSPYLQGAGRNEQFF. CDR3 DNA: TGTGCCAGCAGTCCGTACCTCCAGGGGGCGGGCCGCAATGAGCAGTTCTTC.

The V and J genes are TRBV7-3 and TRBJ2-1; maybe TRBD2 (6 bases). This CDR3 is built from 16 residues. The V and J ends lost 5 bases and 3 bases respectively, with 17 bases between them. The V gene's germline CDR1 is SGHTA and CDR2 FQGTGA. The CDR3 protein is CASSPEGTLGYNEQFF. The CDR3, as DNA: TGTGCCAGCAGCCCCGAGGGGACTCTGGGCTACAATGAGCAGTTCTTC.

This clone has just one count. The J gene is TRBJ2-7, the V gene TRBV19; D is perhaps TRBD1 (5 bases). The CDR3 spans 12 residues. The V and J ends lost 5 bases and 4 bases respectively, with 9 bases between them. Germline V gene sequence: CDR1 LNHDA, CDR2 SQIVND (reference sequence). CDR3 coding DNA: TGTGCCAGTAGTGTGCAGGGTTACGAGCAGTACTTC. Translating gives CASSVQGYEQYF.

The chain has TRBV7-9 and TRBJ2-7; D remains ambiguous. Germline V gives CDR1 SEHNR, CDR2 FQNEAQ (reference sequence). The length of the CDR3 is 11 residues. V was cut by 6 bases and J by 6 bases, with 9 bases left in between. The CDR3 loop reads CASRSLSEQYF. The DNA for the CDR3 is TGTGCCAGCAGGTCCCTGAGCGAGCAGTACTTC.

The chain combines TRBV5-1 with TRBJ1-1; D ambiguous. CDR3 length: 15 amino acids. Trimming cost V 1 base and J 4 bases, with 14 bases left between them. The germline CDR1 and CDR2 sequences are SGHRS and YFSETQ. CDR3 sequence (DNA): TGCGCCAGCAGCTTGACTAGGACCAGTGGCACTGAAGCTTTCTTT. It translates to CASSLTRTSGTEAFF.

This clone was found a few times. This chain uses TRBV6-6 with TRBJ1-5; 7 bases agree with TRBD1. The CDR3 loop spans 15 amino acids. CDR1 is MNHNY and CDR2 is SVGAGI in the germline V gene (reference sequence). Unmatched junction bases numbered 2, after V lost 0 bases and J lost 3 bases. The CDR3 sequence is CASSYSGQPNQPQHF. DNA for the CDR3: TGTGCCAGCAGTTACTCGGGACAGCCCAATCAGCCCCAGCATTTT.

The CDR3 spells CASSSPRGGASTDTQYF. DNA of the CDR3: TGCGCCAGCAGCTCGCCGAGAGGGGGGGCTAGCACAGATACGCAGTATTTT. V is TRBV5-1 and J is TRBJ2-3, with D possibly matching TRBD2 (7 bases). This CDR3 has 17 residues. V was cut by 3 bases and J by 0 bases, with 17 bases left in between. The germline V gene encodes CDR1 SGHRS and CDR2 YFSETQ.

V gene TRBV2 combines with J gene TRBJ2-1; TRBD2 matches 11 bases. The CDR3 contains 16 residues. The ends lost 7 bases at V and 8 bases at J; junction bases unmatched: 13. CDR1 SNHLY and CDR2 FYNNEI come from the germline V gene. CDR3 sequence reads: CASTDWGVAGGDEQFF. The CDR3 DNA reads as TGTGCCAGCACCGATTGGGGGGTAGCGGGGGGGGATGAGCAGTTCTTC.

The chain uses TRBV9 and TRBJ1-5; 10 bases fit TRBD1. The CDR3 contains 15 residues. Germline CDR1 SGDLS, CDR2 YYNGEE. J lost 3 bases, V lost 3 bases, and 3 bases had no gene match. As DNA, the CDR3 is TGTGCCAGCAGCGGGACAGGGGGTACCAATCAGCCCCAGCATTTT. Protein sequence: CASSGTGGTNQPQHF.

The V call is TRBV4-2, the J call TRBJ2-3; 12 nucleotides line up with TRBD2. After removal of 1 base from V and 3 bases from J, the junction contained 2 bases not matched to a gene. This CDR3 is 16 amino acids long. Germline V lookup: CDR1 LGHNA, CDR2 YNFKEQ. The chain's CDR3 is CASSQGTSGATDTQYF. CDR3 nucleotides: TGTGCCAGCAGCCAAGGGACTAGCGGGGCAACAGATACGCAGTATTTT.